The clone carrying this T cell receptor (beta chain) was picked up many times. This sample is drawn from a study of response to subunit inactivated influenza vaccine. TCRdb itself ran the RT-PCR reads through MiXCR, one entry per CDR3 protein. Of hundreds of thousands of distinct CDR3 sequences in the sample, about a sixth are singletons; the top ten hold roughly 11%. CDR3 length: 18 residues. The germline V gene encodes CDR1 ENHRY and CDR2 SYGVKD. V was pared by 4 bases and J by 6 bases, with 17 bases of the junction left unmatched. The specimen was PBMCs from blood, collected roughly 12 days after vaccination. The sequence derives from a man in his forties or fifties who received an inactivated influenza vaccine. V gene TRBV10-3 combines with J gene TRBJ2-7; 11 bases are shared with TRBD1. The CDR3 DNA reads TGTGCCATCAGTGGAGGGACAGGGGGTCAACGGACCCCACGCGAGCAGTACTTC. Residues: CAISGGTGGQRTPREQYF.